These T cell receptor beta chains were read from a single sample in a study of blood T cell repertoires in COVID-19. Using immunoSEQ multiplex PCR, the repertoire was profiled, and TCRdb retains in-frame clones only, with some absent. The sample gives 35,000 to 50,000 clones, more than 80% of which show up once; 4% to 5% is in the top ten. The sequenced material came from peripheral blood. Source of these receptors: a man in his 60s with acute or convalescent COVID-19. Each CDR3 is given with its conserved first and last residue. A D gene is named only where the DNA matches it firmly. Clone sizes are given selectively: once, few, many, or a class where the clone is expanded.

v_gene: TRBV7-9
len: 15
j_gene: TRBJ1-2
abundance: NA
d_gene: NA
CDR3aa: CASSLARDTIYGYTF
CDR3nt: TGTGCCAGCAGCTTAGCCCGGGACACGATCTATGGCTACACCTTC

v_gene: TRBV28
len: 15
j_gene: TRBJ2-5
abundance: NA
d_gene: TRBD2
CDR3aa: CASRGTSGPQETQYF
CDR3nt: TGTGCCAGCAGGGGGACTAGCGGACCCCAAGAGACCCAGTACTTC

v_gene: TRBV9
len: 15
j_gene: TRBJ1-4
abundance: few
d_gene: NA
CDR3aa: CASSVGGQTNEKLFF
CDR3nt: TGTGCCAGCAGCGTAGGAGGGCAAACTAATGAAAAACTGTTTTTT

v_gene: TRBV18
len: 17
j_gene: TRBJ1-1
abundance: once
d_gene: NA
CDR3aa: CASSPPPQGRGVAEAFF
CDR3nt: TGTGCCAGCTCACCACCTCCACAGGGAAGAGGAGTCGCTGAAGCTTTCTTT

v_gene: TRBV5-1
len: 17
j_gene: TRBJ2-7
abundance: NA
d_gene: TRBD1
CDR3aa: CASSLGKLTGASYEQYF
CDR3nt: TGCGCCAGCAGCTTGGGAAAACTGACAGGGGCATCCTACGAGCAGTACTTC

v_gene: TRBV9
len: 18
j_gene: TRBJ2-3
abundance: NA
d_gene: TRBD2
CDR3aa: CASSVGLAGITSTDTQYF
CDR3nt: TGTGCCAGCAGCGTAGGGCTAGCGGGAATCACTAGCACAGATACGCAGTATTTT

v_gene: TRBV5-4
len: 18
j_gene: TRBJ2-2
abundance: NA
d_gene: TRBD2
CDR3aa: CASRPAPGLAGGGGELFF
CDR3nt: TGTGCCAGCAGGCCCGCCCCGGGACTAGCGGGAGGGGGCGGGGAGCTGTTTTTT

v_gene: TRBV5-3
len: 15
j_gene: TRBJ1-1
abundance: NA
d_gene: NA
CDR3aa: CARSSLQGRNTEAFF
CDR3nt: TGTGCCAGAAGCTCGTTACAGGGAAGGAACACTGAAGCTTTCTTT

v_gene: TRBV3-1/TRBV3-2
len: 16
j_gene: TRBJ1-4
abundance: few
d_gene: NA
CDR3aa: CASSQDLPQSGEKLFF
CDR3nt: TGTGCCAGCAGCCAAGATCTTCCGCAGTCAGGTGAAAAACTGTTTTTT

v_gene: TRBV2
len: 14
j_gene: TRBJ1-5
abundance: NA
d_gene: NA
CDR3aa: CASSERDGNQPQHF
CDR3nt: TGTGCCAGCAGTGAACGGGATGGCAATCAGCCCCAGCATTTT

v_gene: TRBV7-2
len: 17
j_gene: TRBJ1-5
abundance: NA
d_gene: TRBD1
CDR3aa: CASSLRPGQGTGQPQHF
CDR3nt: TGTGCCAGCAGCTTACGGCCGGGACAGGGGACCGGCCAGCCCCAGCATTTT

v_gene: TRBV19
len: 18
j_gene: TRBJ1-1
abundance: NA
d_gene: NA
CDR3aa: CASSIPPTRAERNTEAFF
CDR3nt: TGTGCCAGTAGTATTCCCCCCACCAGGGCCGAACGGAACACTGAAGCTTTCTTT

v_gene: TRBV2
len: 15
j_gene: TRBJ1-3
abundance: NA
d_gene: TRBD1
CDR3aa: CASTQGQGYGNTIYF
CDR3nt: TGTGCCAGCACCCAGGGACAGGGATATGGAAACACCATATATTTT

v_gene: TRBV27
len: 18
j_gene: TRBJ1-3
abundance: once
d_gene: NA
CDR3aa: CARRGPGTVCFVGNTIYF
CDR3nt: TGTGCCAGGCGGGGTCCAGGGACGGTGTGCTTCGTTGGAAACACCATATATTTT

v_gene: TRBV5-1
len: 14
j_gene: TRBJ2-5
abundance: NA
d_gene: TRBD1
CDR3aa: CASSQDRAGGTQYF
CDR3nt: TGCGCCAGCAGCCAAGACAGGGCGGGCGGGACCCAGTACTTC

v_gene: TRBV3-1/TRBV3-2
len: 16
j_gene: TRBJ2-2
abundance: NA
d_gene: NA
CDR3aa: CASSHLTGLGTGELFF
CDR3nt: TGTGCCAGCAGCCACCTGACAGGCCTCGGGACCGGGGAGCTGTTTTTT

v_gene: TRBV11-2
len: 15
j_gene: TRBJ2-3
abundance: NA
d_gene: NA
CDR3aa: CASSSQAAVPDTQYF
CDR3nt: TGTGCCAGCAGCTCACAGGCGGCGGTGCCAGATACGCAGTATTTT

v_gene: TRBV21-1
len: 17
j_gene: TRBJ2-3
abundance: NA
d_gene: NA
CDR3aa: CASSGPQGRLGPDTQYF
CDR3nt: TGTGCCAGCAGCGGACCACAGGGCCGCTTAGGGCCAGATACGCAGTATTTT

v_gene: TRBV18
len: 13
j_gene: TRBJ1-2
abundance: once
d_gene: NA
CDR3aa: CASSKGRNYGYTF
CDR3nt: TGTGCCAGCTCGAAGGGGCGTAACTATGGCTACACCTTC

v_gene: TRBV7-9
len: 14
j_gene: TRBJ2-3
abundance: NA
d_gene: NA
CDR3aa: CASSPPPGTDTQYF
CDR3nt: TGTGCCAGCAGCCCCCCCCCGGGCACAGATACGCAGTATTTT

v_gene: TRBV19
len: 14
j_gene: TRBJ2-3
abundance: once
d_gene: NA
CDR3aa: CASRPQGVTDTQYF
CDR3nt: TGTGCCAGTAGGCCGCAAGGGGTCACAGATACGCAGTATTTT

v_gene: TRBV10-1
len: 14
j_gene: TRBJ1-1
abundance: NA
d_gene: NA
CDR3aa: CASSESGTSTEAFF
CDR3nt: TGCGCCAGCAGTGAGTCAGGGACTTCCACTGAAGCTTTCTTT

v_gene: TRBV7-2
len: 15
j_gene: TRBJ2-5
abundance: once
d_gene: TRBD2
CDR3aa: CASSLGGGERETQYF
CDR3nt: TGTGCCAGCAGCTTAGGCGGGGGGGAGAGGGAGACCCAGTACTTC

v_gene: TRBV2
len: 12
j_gene: TRBJ1-5
abundance: NA
d_gene: NA
CDR3aa: CASGTPRQPQHF
CDR3nt: TGTGCCAGCGGGACACCGAGGCAGCCCCAGCATTTT

v_gene: TRBV11-2
len: 15
j_gene: TRBJ2-1
abundance: once
d_gene: TRBD1
CDR3aa: CATRTGTGSYNEQFF
CDR3nt: TGTGCCACAAGGACAGGGACGGGCTCCTACAATGAGCAGTTCTTC

v_gene: TRBV28
len: 14
j_gene: TRBJ1-2
abundance: NA
d_gene: TRBD1
CDR3aa: CASSSGQGFYGYTF
CDR3nt: TGTGCCAGCAGCTCGGGACAGGGGTTCTATGGCTACACCTTC

v_gene: TRBV3-1/TRBV3-2
len: 14
j_gene: TRBJ2-7
abundance: NA
d_gene: NA
CDR3aa: CASSQDMGAREQYF
CDR3nt: TGTGCCAGCAGCCAAGATATGGGGGCGCGGGAGCAGTACTTC

v_gene: TRBV13
len: 15
j_gene: TRBJ1-3
abundance: once
d_gene: TRBD1
CDR3aa: CASSLVQGAGNTIYF
CDR3nt: TGTGCCAGCAGCTTAGTCCAGGGGGCTGGAAACACCATATATTTT

v_gene: TRBV3-1/TRBV3-2
len: 16
j_gene: TRBJ2-2
abundance: NA
d_gene: TRBD2
CDR3aa: CASSQRTTSSTGELFF
CDR3nt: TGTGCCAGCAGCCAGCGGACGACTAGCTCCACCGGGGAGCTGTTTTTT

v_gene: TRBV29-1
len: 14
j_gene: TRBJ2-5
abundance: NA
d_gene: NA
CDR3aa: CSVPSRTLRETQYF
CDR3nt: TGCAGCGTTCCTTCTCGTACGCTGCGAGAGACCCAGTACTTC

v_gene: TRBV12-3/TRBV12-4
len: 13
j_gene: TRBJ2-7
abundance: NA
d_gene: NA
CDR3aa: CASSPLLVGEQYF
CDR3nt: TGTGCCAGCAGCCCACTTTTGGTCGGCGAGCAGTACTTC

v_gene: TRBV6-2/TRBV6-3
len: 16
j_gene: TRBJ1-5
abundance: NA
d_gene: TRBD1
CDR3aa: CASSYLGTDSNQPQHF
CDR3nt: TGTGCCAGCAGTTACTTGGGGACAGATAGCAATCAGCCCCAGCATTTT

v_gene: TRBV7-2
len: 13
j_gene: TRBJ2-1
abundance: NA
d_gene: TRBD1
CDR3aa: CASSDRQGYEQFF
CDR3nt: TGTGCCAGCAGCGACCGACAGGGGTATGAGCAGTTCTTC

v_gene: TRBV6-5
len: 14
j_gene: TRBJ2-2
abundance: few
d_gene: NA
CDR3aa: CASKDSPTTGELFF
CDR3nt: TGTGCCAGCAAGGACAGTCCGACCACCGGGGAGCTGTTTTTT

v_gene: TRBV10-3
len: 13
j_gene: TRBJ2-3
abundance: NA
d_gene: NA
CDR3aa: CATRAPYTDTQYF
CDR3nt: TGTGCCACTCGAGCACCGTACACAGATACGCAGTATTTT

v_gene: TRBV7-2
len: 16
j_gene: TRBJ2-5
abundance: NA
d_gene: TRBD2
CDR3aa: CASSLLAGGTGETQYF
CDR3nt: TGTGCCAGCAGCTTACTAGCGGGGGGTACGGGGGAGACCCAGTACTTC

v_gene: TRBV28
len: 15
j_gene: TRBJ2-5
abundance: NA
d_gene: TRBD1
CDR3aa: CASSPTGTGDETQYF
CDR3nt: TGTGCCAGCAGTCCGACCGGGACAGGGGACGAGACCCAGTACTTC

v_gene: TRBV3-1/TRBV3-2
len: 14
j_gene: TRBJ1-6
abundance: NA
d_gene: NA
CDR3aa: CASSQVRTDSPLHF
CDR3nt: TGTGCCAGCAGCCAAGTCCGGACAGACTCACCCCTCCACTTT

v_gene: TRBV7-9
len: 16
j_gene: TRBJ2-3
abundance: NA
d_gene: TRBD2
CDR3aa: CASSFPSGGASDTQYF
CDR3nt: TGTGCCAGCAGCTTCCCTAGCGGGGGGGCTTCAGATACGCAGTATTTT

v_gene: TRBV5-1
len: 11
j_gene: TRBJ2-5
abundance: NA
d_gene: NA
CDR3aa: CASSRGETQYF
CDR3nt: TGCGCCAGCAGCAGGGGCGAGACCCAGTACTTC

v_gene: TRBV6-1
len: 15
j_gene: TRBJ1-2
abundance: once
d_gene: NA
CDR3aa: CASSEAGQGNYGYTF
CDR3nt: TGTGCCAGCAGTGAGGCGGGCCAGGGGAACTATGGCTACACCTTC

v_gene: TRBV11-3
len: 14
j_gene: TRBJ2-1
abundance: NA
d_gene: TRBD1
CDR3aa: CASSLGQGDNEQFF
CDR3nt: TGTGCCAGCAGCTTAGGACAGGGGGACAATGAGCAGTTCTTC

v_gene: TRBV7-2
len: 15
j_gene: TRBJ1-6
abundance: NA
d_gene: TRBD1
CDR3aa: CASSLLGTENSPLHF
CDR3nt: TGTGCCAGCAGCTTACTAGGGACAGAGAATTCACCCCTCCACTTT

v_gene: TRBV5-1
len: 15
j_gene: TRBJ1-1
abundance: NA
d_gene: NA
CDR3aa: CASSSGSAENTEAFF
CDR3nt: TGCGCCAGCAGCTCCGGGTCGGCAGAGAACACTGAAGCTTTCTTT

v_gene: TRBV7-2
len: 14
j_gene: TRBJ1-4
abundance: NA
d_gene: TRBD1
CDR3aa: CASSTPGQGEKLFF
CDR3nt: TGTGCCAGCAGCACCCCGGGACAGGGAGAAAAACTGTTTTTT

v_gene: TRBV18
len: 15
j_gene: TRBJ2-7
abundance: once
d_gene: TRBD2
CDR3aa: CASSPGLAGVDEQYF
CDR3nt: TGTGCCAGCTCACCGGGACTAGCGGGAGTTGACGAGCAGTACTTC

v_gene: TRBV19
len: 16
j_gene: TRBJ2-1
abundance: NA
d_gene: TRBD2
CDR3aa: CASSIDSGRVYNEQFF
CDR3nt: TGTGCCAGTAGTATAGATAGCGGGAGGGTTTACAATGAGCAGTTCTTC

v_gene: TRBV28
len: 13
j_gene: TRBJ2-3
abundance: NA
d_gene: NA
CDR3aa: CASTLAGTDTQYF
CDR3nt: TGTGCCAGCACCCTCGCGGGGACAGATACGCAGTATTTT

v_gene: TRBV14
len: 14
j_gene: TRBJ2-2
abundance: NA
d_gene: NA
CDR3aa: CASSPHLAVGELFF
CDR3nt: TGTGCCAGCAGCCCACATTTAGCGGTCGGGGAGCTGTTTTTT

v_gene: TRBV28
len: 16
j_gene: TRBJ1-1
abundance: NA
d_gene: TRBD1
CDR3aa: CASSPSSGTGRPEAFF
CDR3nt: TGTGCCAGCAGTCCCTCTTCCGGGACAGGGAGGCCTGAAGCTTTCTTT

v_gene: TRBV5-6
len: 15
j_gene: TRBJ1-2
abundance: few
d_gene: NA
CDR3aa: CASSWFRTANYGYTF
CDR3nt: TGTGCCAGCAGCTGGTTCCGGACAGCCAACTATGGCTACACCTTC

v_gene: TRBV5-1
len: 12
j_gene: TRBJ2-2
abundance: NA
d_gene: NA
CDR3aa: CASSRPPGELFF
CDR3nt: TGCGCCAGCAGCCGTCCCCCCGGGGAGCTGTTTTTT

v_gene: TRBV28
len: 14
j_gene: TRBJ1-1
abundance: NA
d_gene: TRBD1
CDR3aa: CASSPDRVDTEAFF
CDR3nt: TGTGCCAGCAGTCCCGACAGGGTCGACACTGAAGCTTTCTTT

v_gene: TRBV19
len: 16
j_gene: TRBJ2-3
abundance: NA
d_gene: NA
CDR3aa: CASSIGDTGGTDTQYF
CDR3nt: TGTGCCAGTAGTATAGGGGACACGGGGGGAACAGATACGCAGTATTTT

v_gene: TRBV7-9
len: 15
j_gene: TRBJ2-7
abundance: NA
d_gene: NA
CDR3aa: CASSPKVRVSYEQYF
CDR3nt: TGTGCCAGCAGCCCGAAGGTCAGGGTCTCCTACGAGCAGTACTTC

v_gene: TRBV5-4
len: 15
j_gene: TRBJ2-6
abundance: NA
d_gene: NA
CDR3aa: CASSFPGAGANVLTF
CDR3nt: TGTGCCAGCAGCTTTCCAGGGGCTGGGGCCAACGTCCTGACTTTC

v_gene: TRBV19
len: 14
j_gene: TRBJ1-1
abundance: NA
d_gene: NA
CDR3aa: CASLGGQLNTEAFF
CDR3nt: TGTGCCAGCTTAGGAGGACAGTTGAACACTGAAGCTTTCTTT

v_gene: TRBV6-5
len: 15
j_gene: TRBJ2-2
abundance: NA
d_gene: NA
CDR3aa: CASRPGHTNTGELFF
CDR3nt: TGTGCCAGCAGGCCGGGACACACGAACACCGGGGAGCTGTTTTTT

v_gene: TRBV7-3
len: 15
j_gene: TRBJ1-6
abundance: NA
d_gene: TRBD1
CDR3aa: CASSRDRGPNSPLHF
CDR3nt: TGTGCCAGCAGTCGCGACAGGGGGCCGAATTCACCCCTCCACTTT